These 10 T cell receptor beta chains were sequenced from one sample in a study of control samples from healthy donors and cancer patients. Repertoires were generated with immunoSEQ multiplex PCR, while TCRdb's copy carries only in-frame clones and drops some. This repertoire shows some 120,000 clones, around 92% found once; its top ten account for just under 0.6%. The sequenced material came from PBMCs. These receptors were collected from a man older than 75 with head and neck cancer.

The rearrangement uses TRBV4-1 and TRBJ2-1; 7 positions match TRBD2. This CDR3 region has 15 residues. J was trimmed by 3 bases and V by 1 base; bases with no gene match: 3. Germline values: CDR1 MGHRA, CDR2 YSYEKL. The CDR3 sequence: CASSQAASGYNEQFF. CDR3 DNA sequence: TGCGCCAGCAGCCAAGCGGCTAGCGGCTACAATGAGCAGTTCTTC.

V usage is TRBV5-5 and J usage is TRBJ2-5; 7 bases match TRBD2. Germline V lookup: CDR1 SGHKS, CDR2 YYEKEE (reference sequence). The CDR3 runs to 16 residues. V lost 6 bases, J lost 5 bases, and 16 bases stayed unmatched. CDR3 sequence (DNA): TGTGCCAGCAACTACCTCGGGGGGTTAAGACGGGAGACCCAGTACTTC. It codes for CASNYLGGLRRETQYF.

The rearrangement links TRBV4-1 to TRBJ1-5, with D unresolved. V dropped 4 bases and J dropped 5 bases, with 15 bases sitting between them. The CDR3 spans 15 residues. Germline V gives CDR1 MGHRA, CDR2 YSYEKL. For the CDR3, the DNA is TGCGCCAGCAGCCCCCAGCAGGTTCGTGATCAGCCCCAGCATTTT. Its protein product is CASSPQQVRDQPQHF.

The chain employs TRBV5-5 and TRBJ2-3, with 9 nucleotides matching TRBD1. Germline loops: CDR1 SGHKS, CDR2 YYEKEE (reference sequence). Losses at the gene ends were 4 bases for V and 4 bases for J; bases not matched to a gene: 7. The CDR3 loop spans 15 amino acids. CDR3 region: CASSSPGQGADTQYF. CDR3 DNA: TGTGCCAGCAGCAGTCCGGGACAGGGCGCAGATACGCAGTATTTT.

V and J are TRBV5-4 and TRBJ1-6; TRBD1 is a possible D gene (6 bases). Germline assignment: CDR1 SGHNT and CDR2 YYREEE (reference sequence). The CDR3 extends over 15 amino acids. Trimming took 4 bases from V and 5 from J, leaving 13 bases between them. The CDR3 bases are TGTGCCAGCAGCCATAATACAGGGAATAATTCACCCCTCCACTTT. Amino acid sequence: CASSHNTGNNSPLHF.

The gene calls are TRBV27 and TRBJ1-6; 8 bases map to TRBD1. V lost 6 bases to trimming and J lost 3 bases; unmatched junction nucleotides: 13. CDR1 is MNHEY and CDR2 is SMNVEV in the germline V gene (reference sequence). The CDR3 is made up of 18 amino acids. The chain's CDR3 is CASSTPPGTGRYNSPLHF. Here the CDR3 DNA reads TGTGCCAGCAGCACTCCGCCCGGGACAGGCCGCTATAATTCACCCCTCCACTTT.

The CDR3 DNA sequence: TGCGCCAGCAGCCCTGCTTGGGGAGATTATGGCTACACCTTC. The encoded protein is CASSPAWGDYGYTF. The rearrangement uses TRBV5-1 and TRBJ1-2, with D unclear. Germline V gene lookup returns CDR1 SGHRS and CDR2 YFSETQ. The CDR3 consists of 14 residues. V dropped 4 bases and J dropped 5 bases, with 15 bases sitting between them.

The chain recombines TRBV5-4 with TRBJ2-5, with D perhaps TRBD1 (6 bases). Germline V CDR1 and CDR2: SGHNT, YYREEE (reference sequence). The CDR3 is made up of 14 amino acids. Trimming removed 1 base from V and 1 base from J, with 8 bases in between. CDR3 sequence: CASSLRTVQETQYF. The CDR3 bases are TGTGCCAGCAGCTTGAGGACAGTCCAAGAGACCCAGTACTTC. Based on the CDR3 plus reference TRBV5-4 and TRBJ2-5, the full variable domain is ETGVTQSPTHLIKTRGQQVTLRCSSQSGHNTVSWYQQALGQGPQFIFQYYREEENGRGNFPPRFSGLQFPNYSSELNVNALELDDSALYLCASSLRTVQETQYFGPGTRLLVL.

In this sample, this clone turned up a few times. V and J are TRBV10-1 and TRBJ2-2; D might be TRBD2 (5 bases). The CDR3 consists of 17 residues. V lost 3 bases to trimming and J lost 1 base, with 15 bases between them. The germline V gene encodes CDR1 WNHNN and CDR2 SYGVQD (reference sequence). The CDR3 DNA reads TGCGCCAGCAGTGACCAGGACTGGACGGGGAACACCGGGGAGCTGTTTTTT. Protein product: CASSDQDWTGNTGELFF.

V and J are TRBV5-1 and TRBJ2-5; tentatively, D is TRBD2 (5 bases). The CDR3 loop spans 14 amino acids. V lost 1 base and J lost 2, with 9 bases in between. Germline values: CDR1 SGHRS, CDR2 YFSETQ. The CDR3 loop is CASSLWGVQETQYF. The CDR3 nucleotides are TGCGCCAGCAGCTTGTGGGGAGTTCAAGAGACCCAGTACTTC.